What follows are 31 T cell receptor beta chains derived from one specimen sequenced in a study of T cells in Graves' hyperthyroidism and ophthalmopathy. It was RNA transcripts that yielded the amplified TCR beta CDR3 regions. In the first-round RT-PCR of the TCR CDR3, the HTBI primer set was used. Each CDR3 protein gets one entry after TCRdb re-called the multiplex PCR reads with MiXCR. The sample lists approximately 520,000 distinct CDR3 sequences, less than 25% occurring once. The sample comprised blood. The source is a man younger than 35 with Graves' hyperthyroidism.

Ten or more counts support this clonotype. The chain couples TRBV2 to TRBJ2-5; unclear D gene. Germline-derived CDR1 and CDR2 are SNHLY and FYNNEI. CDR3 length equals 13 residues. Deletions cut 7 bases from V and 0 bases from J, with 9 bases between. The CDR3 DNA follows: TGTGCCAGCAATAGACGCTACCAAGAGACCCAGTACTTC. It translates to CASNRRYQETQYF.

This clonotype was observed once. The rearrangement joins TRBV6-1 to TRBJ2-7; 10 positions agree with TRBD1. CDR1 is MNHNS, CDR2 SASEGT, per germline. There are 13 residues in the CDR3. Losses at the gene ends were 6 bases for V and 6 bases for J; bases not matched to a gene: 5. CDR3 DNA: TGTGCCAGCAGGCGGGACAGGGGCGCCGAGCAGTACTTC. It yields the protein CASRRDRGAEQYF.

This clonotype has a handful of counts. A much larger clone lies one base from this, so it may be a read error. In DNA form, the CDR3 reads TGTGCCAGCAGTCCCGGGACAGGGTCGTACATTAAGTACTTC. Protein: CASSPGTGSYIKYF. The chain combines TRBV12-3 or TRBV12-4 with TRBJ2-4; 9 positions agree with TRBD1. The CDR3 consists of 14 residues.

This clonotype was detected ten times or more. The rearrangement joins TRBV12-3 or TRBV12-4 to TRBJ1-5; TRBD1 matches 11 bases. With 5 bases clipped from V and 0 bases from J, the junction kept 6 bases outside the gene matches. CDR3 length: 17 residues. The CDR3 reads CASSAGTGGYSNQPQHF. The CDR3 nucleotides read TGTGCCAGCAGTGCCGGGACAGGGGGATATAGCAATCAGCCCCAGCATTTT.

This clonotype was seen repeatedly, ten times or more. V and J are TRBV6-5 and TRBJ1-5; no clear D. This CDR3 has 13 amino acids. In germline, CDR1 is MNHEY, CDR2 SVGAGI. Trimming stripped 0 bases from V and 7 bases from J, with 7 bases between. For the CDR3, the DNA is TGTGCCAGCAGTTACTCAGCCGTCCAGCCCCAGCATTTT. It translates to CASSYSAVQPQHF.

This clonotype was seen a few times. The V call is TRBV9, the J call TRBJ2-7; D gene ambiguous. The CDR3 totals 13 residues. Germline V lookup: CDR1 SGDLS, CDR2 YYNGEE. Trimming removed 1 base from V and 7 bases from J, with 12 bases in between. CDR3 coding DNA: TGTGCCAGCAGCGTAAACCCCCAAGGGGAGCAGTACTTC. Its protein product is CASSVNPQGEQYF.

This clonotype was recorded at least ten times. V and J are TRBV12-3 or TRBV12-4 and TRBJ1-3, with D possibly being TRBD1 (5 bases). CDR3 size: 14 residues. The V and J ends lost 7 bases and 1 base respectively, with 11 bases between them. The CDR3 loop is CASTTRESGNTIYF. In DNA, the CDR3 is TGTGCCAGCACTACCAGGGAATCTGGAAACACCATATATTTT.

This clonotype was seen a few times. The CDR3 DNA reads TGCGCCAGCAGCGCGACCGACAGCACCGGGGAGCTGTTTTTT. Translating it yields CASSATDSTGELFF. The rearrangement joins TRBV5-1 to TRBJ2-2; TRBD1 is a possible D gene (5 bases). Per the germline V gene, CDR1 is SGHRS and CDR2 is YFSETQ. CDR3 size: 14 residues. The V gene lost 4 bases and the J gene lost 4 bases, with 11 bases spanning the gap. The variable domain in full, with the rest retrieved from reference TRBV5-1 and TRBJ2-2, is KAGVTQTPRYLIKTRGQQVTLSCSPISGHRSVSWYQQTPGQGLQFLFEYFSETQRNKGNFPGRFSGRQFSNSRSEMNVSTLELGDSALYLCASSATDSTGELFFGEGSRLTVL.

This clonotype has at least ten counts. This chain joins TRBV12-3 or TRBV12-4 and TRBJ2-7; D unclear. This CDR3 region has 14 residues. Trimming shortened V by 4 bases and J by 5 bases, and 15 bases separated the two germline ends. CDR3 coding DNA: TGTGCCAGCAGTTACGAAGGCACGTCCCACGAGCAGTACTTC. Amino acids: CASSYEGTSHEQYF.

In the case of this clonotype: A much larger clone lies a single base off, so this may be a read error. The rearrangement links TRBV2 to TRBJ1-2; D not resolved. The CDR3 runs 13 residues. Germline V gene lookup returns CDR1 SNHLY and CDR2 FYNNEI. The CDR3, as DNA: TGTGTCAGCAGTGATCTTGGACTCTATGGCTACACCTTC. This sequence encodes CVSSDLGLYGYTF.

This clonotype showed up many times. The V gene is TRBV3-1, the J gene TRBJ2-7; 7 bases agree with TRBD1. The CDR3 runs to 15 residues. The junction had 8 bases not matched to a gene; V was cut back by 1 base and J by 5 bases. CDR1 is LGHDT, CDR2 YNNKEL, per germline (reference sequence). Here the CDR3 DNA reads TGTGCCAGCAGCCAAGTTGGGGACAGCTATGACGAGCAGTACTTC. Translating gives CASSQVGDSYDEQYF.

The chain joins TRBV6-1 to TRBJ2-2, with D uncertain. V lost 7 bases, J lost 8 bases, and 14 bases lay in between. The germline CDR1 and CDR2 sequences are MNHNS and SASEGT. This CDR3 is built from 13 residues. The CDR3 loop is CASTIGIGGELFF. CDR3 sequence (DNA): TGTGCCAGCACCATAGGGATAGGGGGGGAGCTGTTTTTT.

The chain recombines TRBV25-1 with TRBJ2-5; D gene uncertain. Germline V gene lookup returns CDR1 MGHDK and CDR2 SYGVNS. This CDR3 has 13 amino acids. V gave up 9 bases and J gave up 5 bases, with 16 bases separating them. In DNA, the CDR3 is TGTGCCAGTACCGAGGCCAGCAAGGAGACCCAGTACTTC. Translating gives CASTEASKETQYF.

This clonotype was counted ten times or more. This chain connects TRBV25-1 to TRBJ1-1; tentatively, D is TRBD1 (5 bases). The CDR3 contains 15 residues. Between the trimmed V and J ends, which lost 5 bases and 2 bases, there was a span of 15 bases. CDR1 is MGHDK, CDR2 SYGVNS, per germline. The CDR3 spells CASSNSLGHNTEAFF. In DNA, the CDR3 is TGTGCCAGCAGTAATTCCCTGGGGCACAACACTGAAGCTTTCTTT.

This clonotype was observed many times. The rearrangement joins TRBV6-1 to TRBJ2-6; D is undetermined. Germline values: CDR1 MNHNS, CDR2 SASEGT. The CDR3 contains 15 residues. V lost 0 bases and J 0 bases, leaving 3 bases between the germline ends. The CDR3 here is CASSEATSGANVLTF. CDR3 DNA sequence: TGTGCCAGCAGTGAAGCTACCTCTGGGGCCAACGTCCTGACTTTC.

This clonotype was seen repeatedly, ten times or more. CDR3 nucleotides: TGCGCCAGCAGCGACTGGGGACTAGCGGGGGGTACTCAAGAGACCCAGTACTTC. Its protein product is CASSDWGLAGGTQETQYF. This sequence joins TRBV10-2 and TRBJ2-5, with 15 bases identical to TRBD2. The ends lost 6 bases at V and 2 bases at J; junction bases unmatched: 10. From germline, CDR1 is WSHSY and CDR2 SAAADI. This CDR3 is built from 18 residues.

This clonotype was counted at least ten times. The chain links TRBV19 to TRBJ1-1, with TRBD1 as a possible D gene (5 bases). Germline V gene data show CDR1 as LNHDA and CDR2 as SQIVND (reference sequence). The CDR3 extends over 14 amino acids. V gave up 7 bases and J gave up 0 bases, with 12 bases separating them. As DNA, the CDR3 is TGTGCCAGTAATCACAGGAGTTTGAACACTGAAGCTTTCTTT. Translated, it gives CASNHRSLNTEAFF.

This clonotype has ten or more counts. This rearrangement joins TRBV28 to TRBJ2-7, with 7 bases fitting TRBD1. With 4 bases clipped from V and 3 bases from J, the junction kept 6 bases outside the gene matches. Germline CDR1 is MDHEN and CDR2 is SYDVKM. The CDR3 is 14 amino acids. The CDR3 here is CASSSQGPFYEQYF. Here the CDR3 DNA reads TGTGCCAGCAGTTCACAGGGGCCCTTCTACGAGCAGTACTTC.

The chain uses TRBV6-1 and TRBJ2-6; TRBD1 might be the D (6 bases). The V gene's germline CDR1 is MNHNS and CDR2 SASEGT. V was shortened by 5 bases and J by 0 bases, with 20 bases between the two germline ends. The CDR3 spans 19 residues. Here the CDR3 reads CASSQIPLTGNSGANVLTF. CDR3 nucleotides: TGTGCCAGCAGTCAAATCCCCCTGACAGGAAACTCTGGGGCCAACGTCCTGACTTTC.

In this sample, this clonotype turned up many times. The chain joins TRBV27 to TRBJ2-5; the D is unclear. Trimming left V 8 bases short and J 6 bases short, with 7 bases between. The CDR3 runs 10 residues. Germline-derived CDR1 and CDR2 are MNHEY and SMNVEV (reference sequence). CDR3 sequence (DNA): TGTGCCAGCCTCTTTCAGACCCAGTACTTC. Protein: CASLFQTQYF.

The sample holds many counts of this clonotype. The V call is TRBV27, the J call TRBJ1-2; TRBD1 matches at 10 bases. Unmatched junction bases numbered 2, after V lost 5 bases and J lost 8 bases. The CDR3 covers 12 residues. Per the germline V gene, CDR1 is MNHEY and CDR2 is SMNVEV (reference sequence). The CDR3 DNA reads TGTGCCAGCAGTCCGACAGGGGGCGGCTACACCTTC. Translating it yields CASSPTGGGYTF.

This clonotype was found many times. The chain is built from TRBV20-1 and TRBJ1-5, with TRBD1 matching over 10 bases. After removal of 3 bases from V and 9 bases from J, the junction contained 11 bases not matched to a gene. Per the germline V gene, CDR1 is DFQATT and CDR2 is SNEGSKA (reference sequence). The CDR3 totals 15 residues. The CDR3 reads CSARGTGVPRGPQHF. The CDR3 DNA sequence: TGCAGTGCTAGGGGGACAGGGGTACCCCGGGGGCCCCAGCATTTT.

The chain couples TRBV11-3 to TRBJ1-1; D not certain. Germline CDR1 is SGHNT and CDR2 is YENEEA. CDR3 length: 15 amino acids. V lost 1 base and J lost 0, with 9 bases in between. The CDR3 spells CASSLVGWVNTEAFF. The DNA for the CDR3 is TGTGCCAGCAGCTTAGTCGGGTGGGTGAACACTGAAGCTTTCTTT.

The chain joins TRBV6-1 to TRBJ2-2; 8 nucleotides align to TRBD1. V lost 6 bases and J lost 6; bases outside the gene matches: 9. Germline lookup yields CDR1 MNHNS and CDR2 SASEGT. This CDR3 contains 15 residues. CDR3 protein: CASSRQTGEAGELFF. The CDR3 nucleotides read TGTGCCAGCAGCCGACAGACAGGGGAGGCCGGGGAGCTGTTTTTT.

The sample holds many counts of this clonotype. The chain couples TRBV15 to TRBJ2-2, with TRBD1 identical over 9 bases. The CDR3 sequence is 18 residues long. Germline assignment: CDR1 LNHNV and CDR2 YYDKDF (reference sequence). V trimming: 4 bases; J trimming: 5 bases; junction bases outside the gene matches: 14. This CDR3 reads CATSTYRGLSVETGELFF. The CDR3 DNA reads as TGTGCCACCAGCACCTACAGGGGGCTCTCTGTTGAGACCGGGGAGCTGTTTTTT.

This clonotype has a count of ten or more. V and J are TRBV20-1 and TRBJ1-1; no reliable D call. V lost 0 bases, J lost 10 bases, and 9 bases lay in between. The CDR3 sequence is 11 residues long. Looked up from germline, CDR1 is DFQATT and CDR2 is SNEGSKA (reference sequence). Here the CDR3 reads CSARETKRAFF. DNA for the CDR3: TGCAGTGCTAGAGAAACCAAGCGAGCTTTCTTT.

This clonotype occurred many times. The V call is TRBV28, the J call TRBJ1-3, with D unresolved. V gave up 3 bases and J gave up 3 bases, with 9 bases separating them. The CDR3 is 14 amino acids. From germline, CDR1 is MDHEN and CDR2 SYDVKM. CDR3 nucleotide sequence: TGTGCCAGCAGTTTTGAGGGTTATGGAAACACCATATATTTT. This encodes CASSFEGYGNTIYF.

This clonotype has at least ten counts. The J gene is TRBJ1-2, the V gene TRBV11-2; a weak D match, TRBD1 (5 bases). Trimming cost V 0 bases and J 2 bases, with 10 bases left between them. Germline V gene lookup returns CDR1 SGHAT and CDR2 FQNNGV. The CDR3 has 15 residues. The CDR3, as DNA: TGTGCCAGCAGCTTAGATCCGCGACAGAACTATGGCTACACCTTC. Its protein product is CASSLDPRQNYGYTF.

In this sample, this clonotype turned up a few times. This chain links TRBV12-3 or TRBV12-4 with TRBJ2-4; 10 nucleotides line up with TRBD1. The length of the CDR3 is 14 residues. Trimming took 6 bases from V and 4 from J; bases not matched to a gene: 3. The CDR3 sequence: CASRPGQGKNIQYF. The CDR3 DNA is TGTGCCAGCAGGCCGGGACAGGGGAAAAACATTCAGTACTTC.

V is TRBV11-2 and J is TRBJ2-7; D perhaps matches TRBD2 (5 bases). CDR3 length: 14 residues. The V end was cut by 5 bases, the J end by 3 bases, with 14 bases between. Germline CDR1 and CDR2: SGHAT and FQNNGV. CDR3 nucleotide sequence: TGTGCCAGCAGCCCATCTATAGAGGGCTACGAGCAGTACTTC. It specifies CASSPSIEGYEQYF. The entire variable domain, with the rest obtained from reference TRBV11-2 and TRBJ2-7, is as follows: EAGVAQSPRYKIIEKRQSVAFWCNPISGHATLYWYQQILGQGPKLLIQFQNNGVVDDSQLPKDRFSAERLKGVDSTLKIQPAKLEDSAVYLCASSPSIEGYEQYFGPGTRLTVT.

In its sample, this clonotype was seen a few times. DNA of the CDR3: TGTGCCAGCAGCTTGGCGGGGTGGGGCTACACCTTC. It translates to CASSLAGWGYTF. V usage is TRBV5-8 and J usage is TRBJ1-2; D is unclear. The CDR3 totals 12 residues. The V gene lost 0 bases and the J gene lost 8 bases, with 8 bases spanning the gap. The V gene's germline CDR1 is SGHTS and CDR2 YDEGEE.